This TCR beta chain was captured by sequencing in a study of blood T cells in healthy people across ages. Study results and caveats: Estimates based on one million T cells were treated as lower bounds. Strong correlation was found linking TCR beta diversity to naive T cell percentage.

Through a sample-barcoded 5' primer and a J-beta primer mix, a second PCR was run for roughly 7 to 12 cycles. MiXCR, applied by TCRdb to the 5' RACE reads, yields one record per CDR3 protein. The top ten clones hold roughly 22% of a sample with more than 550,000 distinct CDR3 sequences, about a fifth of them seen once. Trimming pared 1 base from V and 2 bases from J, leaving 7 bases between. The CDR3 consists of 14 residues. Looked up from germline, CDR1 is LGHNA and CDR2 is YSLEER. This clonotype was seen at least ten times. Its antigen is unknown. Sequencing was done on a sample of blood. The chain couples TRBV4-3 to TRBJ2-3, with D tentatively TRBD1 (5 bases). The sequence was obtained from an older man in good health. CDR3 nucleotide sequence: TGCGCCAGCAGCCAAGTGACAGCCACAGATACGCAGTATTTT. Its translation is CASSQVTATDTQYF.